These T cell receptor beta chains were read from a single sample in a study of response to subunit inactivated influenza vaccine. TCRdb called the RT-PCR reads again in MiXCR, with one record for every CDR3 protein. The repertoire consists of 750,000 to 850,000 distinct CDR3 sequences, with less than 20% occurring once and the leading ten covering roughly a tenth. This specimen was PBMCs from blood, taken 5 to 6 days after vaccination. These receptors came from a man in his fifties or sixties who received an inactivated influenza vaccine. The CDR3 runs from the conserved cysteine through the conserved F or W. Fields, in order: D gene, V gene, clone size, J gene, CDR3 protein, CDR3 DNA. A D gene is named only where the DNA matches it firmly. The size field is filled for only some rows; it gives once, few, many or a size class.

>TRBD2|TRBV6-2/TRBV6-3|.|TRBJ2-1
CASSYGRLQLAGGHYNEQFF
TGTGCCAGCAGTTATGGCAGGCTCCAACTAGCGGGGGGACATTACAATGAGCAGTTCTTC
>TRBD1|TRBV5-5|.|TRBJ2-1
CASSPITFGTVDHEQFF
TGTGCCAGCAGCCCAATCACCTTCGGGACAGTCGACCATGAGCAGTTCTTC
>.|TRBV29-1|few|TRBJ2-5
CSGASIQETQYF
TGCAGCGGGGCTAGCATCCAAGAGACCCAGTACTTC
>.|TRBV25-1|few|TRBJ1-1
CASSDGELMNTEAFF
TGTGCCAGCAGTGACGGGGAGTTGATGAACACTGAAGCTTTCTTT
>.|TRBV12-3/TRBV12-4|medium-sized|TRBJ2-3
CASRPDRGNTQYF
TGTGCCAGCAGGCCCGACCGGGGGAACACGCAGTATTTT
>.|TRBV10-3|.|TRBJ1-1
CAISDSGGARSTEAFF
TGTGCCATCAGTGATTCTGGGGGGGCGAGGTCCACTGAAGCTTTCTTT
>TRBD1|TRBV20-1|many|TRBJ2-7
CSAQGQGNTYEQYF
TGCAGTGCCCAAGGACAGGGAAACACCTACGAGCAGTACTTC
>TRBD2|TRBV6-5|.|TRBJ2-7
CASSSGLAGENPPEQYF
TGTGCCAGCAGTTCCGGACTAGCGGGAGAAAACCCCCCCGAGCAGTACTTC
>.|TRBV20-1|.|TRBJ1-2
CSARHPGLQRGYTF
TGCAGTGCTAGACACCCGGGCCTGCAGCGGGGCTACACCTTC
>.|TRBV18|.|TRBJ2-3
CASSPVAGETDTQYF
TGTGCCAGCTCACCGGTAGCTGGGGAGACAGATACGCAGTATTTT
>TRBD2|TRBV29-1|few|TRBJ2-1
CSVERTSGRNEQFF
TGCAGCGTTGAAAGGACTAGCGGACGCAATGAGCAGTTCTTC
>.|TRBV27|.|TRBJ2-7
CASKRSPGRTYEQYF
TGTGCCAGCAAAAGATCTCCGGGGCGAACCTACGAGCAGTACTTC
>.|TRBV27|once|TRBJ2-2
CASRADTGELFF
TGTGCCAGTAGAGCGGACACCGGGGAGCTGTTTTTT
>.|TRBV4-2|.|TRBJ2-1
CASSQEGRPSYNEQFF
TGTGCCAGCAGCCAAGAAGGTAGGCCTAGCTACAATGAGCAGTTCTTC
>TRBD1|TRBV12-3/TRBV12-4|.|TRBJ1-2
CASSDGQANYGYTF
TGTGCCAGCAGTGATGGACAGGCCAACTATGGCTACACCTTC
>.|TRBV28|few|TRBJ2-7
CASSLSPGRVAYEQYF
TGTGCCAGCAGTTTATCGCCGGGCAGGGTTGCCTACGAGCAGTACTTC
>.|TRBV6-2/TRBV6-3|.|TRBJ2-5
CASSYPHRTSEETQYF
TGTGCCAGCAGTTACCCCCATCGGACATCAGAAGAGACCCAGTACTTC
>.|TRBV20-1|many|TRBJ2-1
CSARTGGNEQFF
TGCAGTGCTAGAACTGGGGGCAATGAGCAGTTCTTC